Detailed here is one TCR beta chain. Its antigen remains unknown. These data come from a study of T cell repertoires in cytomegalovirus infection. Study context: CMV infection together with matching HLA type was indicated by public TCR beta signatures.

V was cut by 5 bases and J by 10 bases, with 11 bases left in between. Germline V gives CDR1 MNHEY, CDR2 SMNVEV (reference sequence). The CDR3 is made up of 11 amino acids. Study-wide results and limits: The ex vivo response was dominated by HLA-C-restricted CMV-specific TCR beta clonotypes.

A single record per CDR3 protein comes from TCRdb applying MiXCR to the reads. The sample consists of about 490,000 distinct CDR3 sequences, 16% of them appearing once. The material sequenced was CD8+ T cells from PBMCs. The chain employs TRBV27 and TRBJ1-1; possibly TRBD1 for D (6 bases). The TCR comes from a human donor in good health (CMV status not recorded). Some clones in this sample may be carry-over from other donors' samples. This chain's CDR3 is CASSTRTVAFF. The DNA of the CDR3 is TGTGCCAGCAGTACCCGGACAGTAGCTTTCTTT.